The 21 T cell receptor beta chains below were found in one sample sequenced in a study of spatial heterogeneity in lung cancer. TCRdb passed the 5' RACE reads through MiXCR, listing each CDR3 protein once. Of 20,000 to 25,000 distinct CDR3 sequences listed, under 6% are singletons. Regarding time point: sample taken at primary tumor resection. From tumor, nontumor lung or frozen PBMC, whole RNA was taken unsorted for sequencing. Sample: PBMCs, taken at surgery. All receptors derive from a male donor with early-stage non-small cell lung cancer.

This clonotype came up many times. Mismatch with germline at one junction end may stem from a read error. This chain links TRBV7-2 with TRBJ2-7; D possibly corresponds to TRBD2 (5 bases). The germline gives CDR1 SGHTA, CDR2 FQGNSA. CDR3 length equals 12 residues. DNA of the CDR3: TGTGCCAGCAGCGGGAGCTCCGACGAGCAGTACTTC. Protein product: CASSGSSDEQYF.

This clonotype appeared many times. The CDR3 sequence is CAISDTQGAGKVTEAFF. CDR3 nucleotide sequence: TGTGCCATCAGTGATACCCAGGGGGCCGGTAAGGTAACTGAAGCTTTCTTT. The chain combines TRBV10-3 with TRBJ1-1; TRBD1 aligns across 8 bases. The CDR3 has 17 residues. The V gene end was trimmed by 3 bases and the J gene end by 5 bases; junction bases not matched to a gene: 14. Germline V lookup: CDR1 ENHRY, CDR2 SYGVKD.

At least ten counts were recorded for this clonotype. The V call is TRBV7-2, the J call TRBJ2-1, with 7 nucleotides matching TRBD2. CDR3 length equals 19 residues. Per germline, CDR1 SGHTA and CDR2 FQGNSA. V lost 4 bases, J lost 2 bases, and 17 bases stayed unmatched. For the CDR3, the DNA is TGTGCCAGCAGCTCCCGCCCCAATCGGCTAGCGGTAACCTACAATGAGCAGTTCTTC. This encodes CASSSRPNRLAVTYNEQFF.

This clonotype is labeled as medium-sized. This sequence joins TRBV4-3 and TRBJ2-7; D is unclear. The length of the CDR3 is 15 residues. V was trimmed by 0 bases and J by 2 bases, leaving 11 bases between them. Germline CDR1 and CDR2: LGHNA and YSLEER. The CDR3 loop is CASSQDKGPTYEQYF. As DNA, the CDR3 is TGCGCCAGCAGCCAAGATAAAGGACCTACCTACGAGCAGTACTTC.

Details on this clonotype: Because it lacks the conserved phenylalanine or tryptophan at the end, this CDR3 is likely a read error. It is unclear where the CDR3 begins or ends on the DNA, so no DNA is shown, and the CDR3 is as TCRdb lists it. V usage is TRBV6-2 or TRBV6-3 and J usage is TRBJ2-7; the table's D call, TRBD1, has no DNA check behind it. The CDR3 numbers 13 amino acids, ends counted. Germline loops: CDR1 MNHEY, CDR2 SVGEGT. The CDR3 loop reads CASSRGRSYEQCL.

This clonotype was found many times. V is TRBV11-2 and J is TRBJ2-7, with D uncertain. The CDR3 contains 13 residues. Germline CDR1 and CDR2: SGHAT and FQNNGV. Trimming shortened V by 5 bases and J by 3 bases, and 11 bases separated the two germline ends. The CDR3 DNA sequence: TGTGCCAGCAGCCCCTCCTACCTCTACGAGCAGTACTTC. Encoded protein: CASSPSYLYEQYF.

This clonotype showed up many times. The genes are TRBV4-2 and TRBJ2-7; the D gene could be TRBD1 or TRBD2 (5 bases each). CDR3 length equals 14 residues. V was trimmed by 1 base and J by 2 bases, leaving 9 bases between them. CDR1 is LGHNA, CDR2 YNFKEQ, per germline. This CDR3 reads CASSQGGEPYEQYF. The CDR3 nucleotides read TGTGCCAGCAGCCAAGGAGGGGAGCCCTACGAGCAGTACTTC.

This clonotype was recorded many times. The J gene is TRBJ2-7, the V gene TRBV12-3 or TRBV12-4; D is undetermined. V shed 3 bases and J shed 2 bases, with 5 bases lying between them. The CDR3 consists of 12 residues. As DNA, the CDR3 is TGTGCCAGCAGTTTTCGGGCCTACGAGCAGTACTTC. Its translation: CASSFRAYEQYF.

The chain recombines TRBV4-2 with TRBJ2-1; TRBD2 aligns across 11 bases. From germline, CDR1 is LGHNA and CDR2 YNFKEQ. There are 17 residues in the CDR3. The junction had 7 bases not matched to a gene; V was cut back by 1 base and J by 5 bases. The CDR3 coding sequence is TGTGCCAGCAGCCAAGCCACCGGGACTAGCGGTAACAATGAGCAGTTCTTC. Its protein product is CASSQATGTSGNNEQFF.

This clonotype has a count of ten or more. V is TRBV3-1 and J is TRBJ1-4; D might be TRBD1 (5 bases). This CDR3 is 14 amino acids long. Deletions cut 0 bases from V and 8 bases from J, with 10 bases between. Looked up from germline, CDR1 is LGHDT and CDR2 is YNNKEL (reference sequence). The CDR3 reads CASSQEVGDEKLFF. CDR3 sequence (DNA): TGTGCCAGCAGCCAAGAGGTAGGGGACGAAAAACTGTTTTTT.

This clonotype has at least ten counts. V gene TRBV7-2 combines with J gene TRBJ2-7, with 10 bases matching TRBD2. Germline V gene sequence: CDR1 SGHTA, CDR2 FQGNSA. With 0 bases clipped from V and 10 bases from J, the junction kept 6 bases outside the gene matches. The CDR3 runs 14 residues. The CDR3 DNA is TGTGCCAGCAGCTTAGCGGCGGCTAGCGGGGGACAGTACTTC. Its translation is CASSLAAASGGQYF.

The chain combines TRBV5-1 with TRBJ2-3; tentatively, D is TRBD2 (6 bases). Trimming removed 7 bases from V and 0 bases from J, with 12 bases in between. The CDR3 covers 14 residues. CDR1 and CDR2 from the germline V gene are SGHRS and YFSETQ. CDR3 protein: CASLLAESTDTQYF. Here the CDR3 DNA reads TGCGCCAGCTTATTAGCGGAAAGCACAGATACGCAGTATTTT.

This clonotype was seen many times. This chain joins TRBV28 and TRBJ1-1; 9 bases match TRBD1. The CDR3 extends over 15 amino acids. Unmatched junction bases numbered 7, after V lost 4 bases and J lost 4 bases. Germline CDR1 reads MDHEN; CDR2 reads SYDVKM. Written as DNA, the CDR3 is TGTGCCAGCAGTTCGTCGACAGGGGGTTTCACTGAAGCTTTCTTT. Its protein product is CASSSSTGGFTEAFF. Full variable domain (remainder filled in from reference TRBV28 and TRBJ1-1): DVKVTQSSRYLVKRTGEKVFLECVQDMDHENMFWYRQDPGLGLRLIYFSYDVKMKEKGDIPEGYSVSREKKERFSLILESASTNQTSMYLCASSSSTGGFTEAFFGQGTRLTVV.

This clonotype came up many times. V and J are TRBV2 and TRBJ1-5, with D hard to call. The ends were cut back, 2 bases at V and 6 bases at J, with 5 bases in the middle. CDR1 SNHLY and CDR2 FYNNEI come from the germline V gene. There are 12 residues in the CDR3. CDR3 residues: CASSETFQPQHF. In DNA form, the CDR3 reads TGTGCCAGCAGTGAAACATTTCAGCCCCAGCATTTT.

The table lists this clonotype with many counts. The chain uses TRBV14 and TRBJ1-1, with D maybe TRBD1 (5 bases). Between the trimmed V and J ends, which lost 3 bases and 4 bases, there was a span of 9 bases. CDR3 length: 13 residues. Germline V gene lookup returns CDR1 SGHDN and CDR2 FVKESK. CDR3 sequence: CASSHFQGTEAFF. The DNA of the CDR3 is TGTGCCAGCAGCCACTTCCAGGGCACTGAAGCTTTCTTT.

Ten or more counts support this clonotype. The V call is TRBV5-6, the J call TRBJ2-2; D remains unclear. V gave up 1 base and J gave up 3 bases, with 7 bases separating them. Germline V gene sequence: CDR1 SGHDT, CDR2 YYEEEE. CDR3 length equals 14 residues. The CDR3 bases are TGTGCCAGCAGCTTGTGGGGTTACACCGGGGAGCTGTTTTTT. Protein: CASSLWGYTGELFF.

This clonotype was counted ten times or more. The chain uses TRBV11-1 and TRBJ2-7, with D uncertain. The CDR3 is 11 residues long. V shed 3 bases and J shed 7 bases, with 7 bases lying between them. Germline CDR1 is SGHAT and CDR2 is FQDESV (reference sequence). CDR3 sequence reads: CASSFLGEQYF. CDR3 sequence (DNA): TGTGCCAGCAGCTTCTTGGGGGAGCAGTACTTC.

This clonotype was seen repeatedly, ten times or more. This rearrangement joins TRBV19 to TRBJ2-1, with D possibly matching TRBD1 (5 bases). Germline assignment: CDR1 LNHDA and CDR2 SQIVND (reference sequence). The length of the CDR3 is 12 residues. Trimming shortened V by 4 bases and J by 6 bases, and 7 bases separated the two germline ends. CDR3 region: CASSTGFNEQFF. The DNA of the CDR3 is TGTGCCAGTAGTACAGGGTTCAATGAGCAGTTCTTC.

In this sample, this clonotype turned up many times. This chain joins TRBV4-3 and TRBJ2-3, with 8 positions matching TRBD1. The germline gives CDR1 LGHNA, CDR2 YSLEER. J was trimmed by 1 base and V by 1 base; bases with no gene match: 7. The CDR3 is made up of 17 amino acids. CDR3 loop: CASSQGQTGDGTDTQYF. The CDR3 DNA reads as TGCGCCAGCAGCCAAGGTCAGACAGGGGACGGCACAGATACGCAGTATTTT.

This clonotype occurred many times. The CDR3 protein is CASSPDRANTEAFF. CDR3 DNA sequence: TGTGCCAGCAGTCCCGACAGGGCGAACACTGAAGCTTTCTTT. V is TRBV27 and J is TRBJ1-1, with 7 bases lining up with TRBD1. V was clipped by 5 bases and J by 1 base; unmatched bases: 4. Germline CDR1 reads MNHEY; CDR2 reads SMNVEV (reference sequence). The CDR3 covers 14 residues.

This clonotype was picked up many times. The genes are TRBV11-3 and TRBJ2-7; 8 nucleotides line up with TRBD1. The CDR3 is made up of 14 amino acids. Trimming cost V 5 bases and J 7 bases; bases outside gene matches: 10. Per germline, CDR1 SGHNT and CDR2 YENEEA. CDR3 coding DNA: TGTGCCAGCAGCCCAGGGGACAGGCCCTCTGAGCAGTACTTC. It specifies CASSPGDRPSEQYF.